These 22 T cell receptor beta chains share one sample of origin, sequenced in a study of T cells in Graves' hyperthyroidism and ophthalmopathy (dated by TCRdb to about 2019). Libraries were made using multiplex PCR. These reads were obtained on an Illumina HiSeq 2000. The TCR beta CDR3 regions were amplified from RNA transcripts. The first round of RT-PCR for the TCR CDR3 was performed with the HTBI primer set and the Qiagen OneStep RT-PCR kit. TCRdb redid the processing of the public reads, applying fastp at Q25 and MiXCR, and retained in-frame beta chains. Duplicate CDR3 protein sequences are folded into a single record with the most common DNA and genes. The sample yields 250,000 to 300,000 distinct CDR3 sequences; more than 12% were counted once. The top ten clones comprise more than 10% of the sample. Sequencing was done on a sample of blood. These receptors were obtained from a woman in her thirties or forties with Graves' hyperthyroidism that later progressed to Graves' ophthalmopathy.

This clonotype was counted only a few times. This chain connects TRBV6-1 to TRBJ1-2, with TRBD1 identical over 10 bases. With V trimmed by 7 bases and J by 6 bases, 8 bases remained unmatched. This CDR3 region has 14 residues. The germline V gene encodes CDR1 MNHNS and CDR2 SASEGT. The CDR3 loop reads CASTSSGTGDGYTF. CDR3 nucleotide sequence: TGTGCCAGCACCTCTTCCGGGACAGGGGATGGCTACACCTTC.

This clonotype was seen ten or more times. The chain combines TRBV18 with TRBJ2-1, with 9 bases lining up with TRBD1. The germline V gene has CDR1 KGHSH and CDR2 LQKENI. The CDR3 contains 18 residues. Losses at the gene ends were 4 bases for V and 0 bases for J; bases not matched to a gene: 10. The CDR3 DNA sequence: TGTGCCAGCTCACTTCCCCTAGGGACAGGGTCCTCCTACAATGAGCAGTTCTTC. Translated, it gives CASSLPLGTGSSYNEQFF.

This clonotype was seen repeatedly, ten times or more. The V gene is TRBV5-1, the J gene TRBJ2-7, with TRBD2 matching 9 bases. The CDR3 extends over 17 amino acids. CDR1 SGHRS and CDR2 YFSETQ come from the germline V gene. V shed 2 bases, J shed 3 bases, and the junction held 12 bases outside the gene matches. CDR3 bases: TGCGCCAGCAGCTTACGGTCTAGCGGGATAAAGAGCTACGAGCAGTACTTC. It yields the protein CASSLRSSGIKSYEQYF.

The chain is built from TRBV4-1 and TRBJ1-5; the match to TRBD1 covers 7 bases. V shed 4 bases and J 2 bases; nucleotides not matched to a gene: 5. The CDR3 has 15 residues. CDR1 is MGHRA, CDR2 YSYEKL, per germline. DNA for the CDR3: TGCGCCAGCAGCCTCAGGGGGGACGGCAATCAGCCCCAGCATTTT. Amino acids: CASSLRGDGNQPQHF.

This clonotype has a count of ten or more. This chain joins TRBV10-3 and TRBJ1-6; 8 nucleotides match TRBD1. CDR3 length equals 12 residues. After removal of 8 bases from V and 10 bases from J, the junction contained 4 bases not matched to a gene. The germline CDR1 and CDR2 sequences are ENHRY and SYGVKD. For the CDR3, the DNA is TGTGCCATCGCGACAGGGGAATCACCCCTCCACTTT. This gives the protein CAIATGESPLHF.

The table lists this clonotype with many counts. The chain joins TRBV2 to TRBJ2-6, with D uncertain. Trimming cost V 8 bases and J 0 bases, with 8 bases left between them. The CDR3 totals 14 residues. The V gene's germline CDR1 is SNHLY and CDR2 FYNNEI. DNA of the CDR3: TGTGCCAGCGGCGGAGCCTCTGGGGCCAACGTCCTGACTTTC. Translated: CASGGASGANVLTF.

This clonotype was detected ten times or more. V gene TRBV3-1 combines with J gene TRBJ2-1; 11 positions agree with TRBD2. The V and J ends lost 1 base and 13 bases, in that order; junction bases with no gene match: 21. The length of the CDR3 is 19 residues. Looked up from germline, CDR1 is LGHDT and CDR2 is YNNKEL (reference sequence). The CDR3 loop is CASSQVSWDETPTSGSQFF. CDR3 in DNA: TGTGCCAGCAGCCAAGTATCCTGGGACGAGACCCCTACTAGCGGGAGTCAGTTCTTC.

This clonotype came up many times. This chain uses TRBV19 with TRBJ2-2; D gene ambiguous. Germline CDR1 reads LNHDA; CDR2 reads SQIVND (reference sequence). There are 14 residues in the CDR3. The V and J ends lost 1 base and 7 bases respectively, with 10 bases between them. In DNA form, the CDR3 reads TGTGCCAGTAGTATAGGTAGCAAGGTCGGGGAGCTGTTTTTT. It encodes CASSIGSKVGELFF.

A note on this clonotype: This may stem from a read error, because a much larger clone lies one nucleotide away. The chain carries TRBV2 and TRBJ1-2, with a possible D match to TRBD1 (6 bases). The CDR3 runs 15 residues. V lost 6 bases and J lost 5, with 19 bases in between. Germline CDR1 reads SNHLY; CDR2 reads FYNNEI. The CDR3 sequence: CASSSTPGDPYGYTF. The DNA of the CDR3 is TGTGCCAGCAGCAGCACCCCAGGGGATCCATATGGCTACACCTTC.

This clonotype was seen repeatedly, ten times or more. V is TRBV2 and J is TRBJ1-5; the match to TRBD1 covers 8 bases. V lost 4 bases to trimming and J lost 2 bases; unmatched junction nucleotides: 10. Germline CDR1 reads SNHLY; CDR2 reads FYNNEI. The CDR3 loop spans 17 amino acids. This chain's CDR3 is CASSGTGWIAGNQPQHF. The CDR3 region has the DNA TGTGCCAGCAGTGGGACAGGGTGGATTGCAGGCAATCAGCCCCAGCATTTT.

This clonotype was counted many times. At one boundary the junction diverges from the germline segment, which might be a read error. The CDR3 nucleotides are TGTGCCAGCAGTTATCCAGCGGGAGCCCAATACAGTGAGCAGTTCTTC. Protein product: CASSYPAGAQYSEQFF. This rearrangement joins TRBV28 to TRBJ2-1, with TRBD2 matching 8 bases. CDR3 length equals 16 residues. Germline V gene lookup returns CDR1 MDHEN and CDR2 SYDVKM.

This clonotype was observed at least ten times. The rearrangement uses TRBV9 and TRBJ2-7; 14 bases are a match to TRBD2. Looked up from germline, CDR1 is SGDLS and CDR2 is YYNGEE. This CDR3 has 16 residues. Germline trimming cut 3 bases from V and 2 bases from J; bases unmatched to any gene: 4. CDR3 sequence (DNA): TGTGCCAGCAGCGGCGGGACTAGCGGGGGAACCTACGAGCAGTACTTC. It codes for CASSGGTSGGTYEQYF.

Turning to this clonotype: A far more abundant clone sits one base away, making this likely a read error. The chain couples TRBV28 to TRBJ1-1; unclear D gene. Germline CDR1 MDHEN, CDR2 SYDVKM. CDR3 length: 13 residues. The V end was cut by 6 bases, the J end by 2 bases, with 10 bases between. The chain's CDR3 is CASSVGFNTEAFF. CDR3 sequence (DNA): TGTGCCAGCAGCGTAGGGTTCAACACTGAAGCTTTCTTT.

In its sample, this clonotype was seen many times. The chain links TRBV3-1 to TRBJ2-1, with D maybe TRBD1 (5 bases). The CDR3 extends over 12 amino acids. V lost 8 bases and J 7 bases, leaving 12 bases between the germline ends. Germline V CDR1 and CDR2: LGHDT, YNNKEL (reference sequence). The CDR3 loop is CASLGAGNEQFF. For the CDR3, the DNA is TGTGCCAGCCTAGGGGCCGGAAATGAGCAGTTCTTC.

In its sample, this clonotype was seen many times. This chain links TRBV19 with TRBJ1-4, with no clear D. The germline V and J ends were trimmed by 4 bases and 0 bases, with 18 bases remaining between them. CDR1 is LNHDA and CDR2 is SQIVND in the germline V gene (reference sequence). The CDR3 sequence is 18 residues long. The CDR3 loop reads CASSKRTGGGATNEKLFF. DNA of the CDR3: TGTGCCAGTAGTAAAAGGACCGGAGGAGGAGCAACTAATGAAAAACTGTTTTTT.

This clonotype has ten or more counts. The J gene is TRBJ2-3, the V gene TRBV7-3; D is undetermined. The CDR3 sequence is 15 residues long. V was pared by 1 base and J by 1 base, with 9 bases between. Germline V gene lookup returns CDR1 SGHTA and CDR2 FQGTGA. The CDR3 DNA sequence: TGTGCCAGCAGCTTAATGGATCTACGCACAGATACGCAGTATTTT. It specifies CASSLMDLRTDTQYF.

This clonotype was detected many times. V is TRBV28 and J is TRBJ1-3; TRBD1 aligns across 9 bases. V lost 2 bases to trimming and J lost 8 bases; unmatched junction nucleotides: 4. CDR3 length equals 14 residues. Germline assignment: CDR1 MDHEN and CDR2 SYDVKM. The CDR3 sequence is CASSLVGQGYTIYF. Written as DNA, the CDR3 is TGTGCCAGCAGTTTAGTGGGACAGGGTTACACCATATATTTT.

This clonotype was recorded at least ten times. This sequence joins TRBV12-3 or TRBV12-4 and TRBJ2-7; 9 bases are shared with TRBD2. V lost 8 bases, J lost 5 bases, and 10 bases stayed unmatched. CDR3 size: 14 residues. The CDR3 sequence is CASRGGGGADEQYF. As DNA, the CDR3 is TGTGCCAGCCGCGGCGGGGGGGGCGCGGACGAGCAGTACTTC.

Worth noting for this clonotype: A much bigger clone sits one base away, suggesting this may be a read error. The chain recombines TRBV30 with TRBJ2-5; weak D call: TRBD2 (5 bases). CDR3 length: 12 residues. CDR1 and CDR2 (germline): GTSNPN, SVGIG (reference sequence). The chain's CDR3 is CAWSFGKEAQYF. The CDR3 DNA is TGTGCCTGGAGTTTCGGGAAAGAGGCCCAGTACTTC.

The chain carries TRBV28 and TRBJ2-7; 12 positions match TRBD1. The trim removed 7 bases at V and 6 bases at J, leaving 10 bases unmatched. The germline V gene has CDR1 MDHEN and CDR2 SYDVKM. The CDR3 extends over 15 amino acids. The CDR3 here is CASKALGTGGSEQYF. The CDR3 DNA is TGTGCCAGCAAGGCCTTAGGGACAGGGGGCTCCGAGCAGTACTTC.

This clonotype showed up just a few times. V gene TRBV6-2 or TRBV6-3 combines with J gene TRBJ2-1, with 8 bases fitting TRBD2. The CDR3 has 17 residues. V lost 4 bases, J lost 7 bases, and 15 bases stayed unmatched. Per the germline V gene, CDR1 is MNHEY and CDR2 is SVGEGT. The CDR3 loop is CASSSYRRSGRRNEQFF. For the CDR3, the DNA is TGTGCCAGCAGTTCCTACCGGAGGAGCGGGAGAAGAAATGAGCAGTTCTTC.

This clonotype was found many times. The chain is built from TRBV9 and TRBJ2-5, with no clear D. Germline V gene sequence: CDR1 SGDLS, CDR2 YYNGEE. The CDR3 has 13 amino acids. The V end lost 4 bases, the J end lost 2 bases, and 9 bases lay between the germline ends. The CDR3: CASSPDGQETQYF. The CDR3, as DNA: TGTGCCAGCAGCCCGGACGGACAAGAGACCCAGTACTTC.